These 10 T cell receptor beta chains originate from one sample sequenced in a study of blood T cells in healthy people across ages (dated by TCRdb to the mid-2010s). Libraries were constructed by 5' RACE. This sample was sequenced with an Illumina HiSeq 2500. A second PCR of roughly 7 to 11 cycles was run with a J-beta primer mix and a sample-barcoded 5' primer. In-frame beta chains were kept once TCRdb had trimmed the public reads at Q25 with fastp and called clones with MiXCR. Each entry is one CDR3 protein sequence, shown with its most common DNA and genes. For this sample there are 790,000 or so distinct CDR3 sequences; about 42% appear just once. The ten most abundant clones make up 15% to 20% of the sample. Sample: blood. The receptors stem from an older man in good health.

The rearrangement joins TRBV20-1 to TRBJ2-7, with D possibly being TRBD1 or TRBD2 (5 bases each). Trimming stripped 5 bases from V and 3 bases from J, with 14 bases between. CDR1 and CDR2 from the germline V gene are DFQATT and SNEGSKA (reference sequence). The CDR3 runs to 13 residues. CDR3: CSAEGFRDYEQYF. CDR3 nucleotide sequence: TGCAGTGCTGAGGGGTTCAGGGACTACGAGCAGTACTTC.

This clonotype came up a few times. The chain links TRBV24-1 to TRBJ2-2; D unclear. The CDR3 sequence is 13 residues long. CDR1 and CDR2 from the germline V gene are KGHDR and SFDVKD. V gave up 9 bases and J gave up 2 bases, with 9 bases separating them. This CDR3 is CATGNGNTGELFF. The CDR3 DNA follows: TGTGCCACCGGAAACGGCAACACCGGGGAGCTGTTTTTT.

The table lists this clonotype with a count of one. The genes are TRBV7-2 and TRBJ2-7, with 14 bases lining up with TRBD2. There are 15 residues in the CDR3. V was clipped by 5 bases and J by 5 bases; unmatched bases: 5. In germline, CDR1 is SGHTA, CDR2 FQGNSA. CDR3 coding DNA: TGTGCCAGCAGCCGGGGGACTAGCGGGAGCCACGAGCAGTACTTC. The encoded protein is CASSRGTSGSHEQYF.

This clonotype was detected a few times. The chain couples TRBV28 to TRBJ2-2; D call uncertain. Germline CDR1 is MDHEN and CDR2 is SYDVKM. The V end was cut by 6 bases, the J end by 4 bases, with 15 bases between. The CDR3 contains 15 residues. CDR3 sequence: CASRTRRWGTGELFF. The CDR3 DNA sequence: TGTGCCAGCAGAACCCGGCGCTGGGGCACCGGGGAGCTGTTTTTT.

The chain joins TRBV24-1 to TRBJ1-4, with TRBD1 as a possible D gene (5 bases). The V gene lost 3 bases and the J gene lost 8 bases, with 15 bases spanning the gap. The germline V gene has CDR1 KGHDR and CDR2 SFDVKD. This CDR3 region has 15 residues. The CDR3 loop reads CATSDQRGDGEKLFF. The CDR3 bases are TGTGCCACCAGTGATCAGAGGGGCGACGGGGAAAAACTGTTTTTT.

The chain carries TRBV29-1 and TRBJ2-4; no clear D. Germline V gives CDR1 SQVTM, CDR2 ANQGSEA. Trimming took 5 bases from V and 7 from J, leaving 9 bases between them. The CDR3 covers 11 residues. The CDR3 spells CSVLDNNIQYF. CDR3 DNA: TGCAGCGTTCTTGACAATAACATTCAGTACTTC.

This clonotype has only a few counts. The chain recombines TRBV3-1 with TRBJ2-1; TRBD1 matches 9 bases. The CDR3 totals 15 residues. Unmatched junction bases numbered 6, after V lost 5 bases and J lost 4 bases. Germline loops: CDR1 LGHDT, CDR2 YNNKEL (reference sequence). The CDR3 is CASSAGTGTYNEQFF. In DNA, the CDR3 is TGTGCCAGCAGCGCAGGGACAGGGACTTACAATGAGCAGTTCTTC.

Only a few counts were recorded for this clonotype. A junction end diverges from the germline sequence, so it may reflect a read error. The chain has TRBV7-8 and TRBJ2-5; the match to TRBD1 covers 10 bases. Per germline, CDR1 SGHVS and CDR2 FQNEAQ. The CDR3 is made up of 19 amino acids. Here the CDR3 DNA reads TGCGCCAGCAGCTTAGATATTTCCGGACAGGGGGTGAGGCAAGAGACCCAGTACTTC. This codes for CASSLDISGQGVRQETQYF.

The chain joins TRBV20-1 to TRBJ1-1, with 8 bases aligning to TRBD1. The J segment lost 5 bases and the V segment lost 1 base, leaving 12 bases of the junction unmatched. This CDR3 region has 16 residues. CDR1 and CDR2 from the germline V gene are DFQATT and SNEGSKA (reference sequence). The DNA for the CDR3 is TGCAGTGCTAGAGGTCCTCGGCAGGGGGCCGGTACTGAAGCTTTCTTT. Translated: CSARGPRQGAGTEAFF.

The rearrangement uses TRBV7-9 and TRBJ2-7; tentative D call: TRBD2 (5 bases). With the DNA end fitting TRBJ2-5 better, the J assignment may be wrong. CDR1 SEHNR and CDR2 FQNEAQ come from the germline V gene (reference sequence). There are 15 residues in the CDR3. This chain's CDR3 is CASSPRIPGGETQYF. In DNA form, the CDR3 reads TGTGCCAGCAGCCCTAGAATCCCCGGAGGAGAGACCCAGTACTTC.